The sequence of this T cell receptor beta chain was determined in a study of blood T cell repertoires in COVID-19. At the level of the study: Sites in the United States, Italy and Spain provided acute and convalescent COVID-19 samples. Sample material is recorded as cDNA or gDNA derived from T cells, B-cell-depleted T cells, or PBMCs.

Germline V gene data show CDR1 as MDHEN and CDR2 as SYDVKM. Trimming shortened V by 7 bases and J by 3 bases, and 13 bases separated the two germline ends. This CDR3 spans 13 amino acids. As originally analysed: Reference gene primer amplification in the assay estimated nucleated cell counts. Method: immunoSEQ multiplex PCR; TCRdb's copy keeps in-frame clones and lacks some. For V, J and clone size, that table is used; D and trimming come from the DNA. The table includes 130,000 to 150,000 clones, around 87% detected once. The TCR was taken from a man of 80 years or more with acute or convalescent COVID-19. The chain recombines TRBV28 with TRBJ2-7; D uncertain. Sequencing was done on a sample of peripheral blood. The CDR3 coding sequence is TGTGCCAGCACGTCTCCCGTCCTCTACGAGCAGTACTTC. Translating gives CASTSPVLYEQYF. The full variable domain, with the rest looked up from reference TRBV28 and TRBJ2-7, is DVKVTQSSRYLVKRTGEKVFLECVQDMDHENMFWYRQDPGLGLRLIYFSYDVKMKEKGDIPEGYSVSREKKERFSLILESASTNQTSMYLCASTSPVLYEQYFGPGTRLTVT.